These T cell receptor beta chains were read from a single sample in a study of control samples from healthy donors and cancer patients. The data were produced by immunoSEQ multiplex PCR, yet TCRdb's version contains in-frame clones alone and is incomplete. The sample includes 150,000 to 200,000 clones, 91% of them seen just once. Source material: blood. The source of these receptors is a woman in her twenties or thirties in good health. Each CDR3 is given with its conserved first and last residue. The D gene is left open where the match is weak. Some rows mark clone size as missing; the rest say once, few, many or name a class of expanded clone.

D: NA; size: NA; length: 15; J: TRBJ2-6; V: TRBV7-3; CDR3: CASSQQGSGANVLTF; DNA: TGTGCCAGCAGCCAGCAGGGCTCTGGGGCCAACGTCCTGACTTTC
D: TRBD2; size: NA; length: 16; J: TRBJ2-1; V: TRBV6-5; CDR3: CASSSPTSGSKNEQFF; DNA: TGTGCCAGCAGTTCCCCCACTAGCGGGAGTAAAAATGAGCAGTTCTTC
D: TRBD1; size: NA; length: 15; J: TRBJ1-6; V: TRBV28; CDR3: CASTPGQAYNSPLHF; DNA: TGTGCCAGCACTCCCGGACAGGCCTATAATTCACCCCTCCACTTT
D: TRBD1; size: NA; length: 14; J: TRBJ2-2; V: TRBV2; CDR3: CASRGDRGTGELFF; DNA: TGTGCCAGCAGGGGGGACAGGGGGACCGGGGAGCTGTTTTTT
D: NA; size: NA; length: 15; J: TRBJ2-2; V: TRBV6-5; CDR3: CASSYGTASGGELFF; DNA: TGTGCCAGCAGTTACGGGACAGCTAGCGGCGGGGAGCTGTTTTTT
D: NA; size: NA; length: 17; J: TRBJ1-1; V: TRBV10-3; CDR3: CAISESLDGGRDTEAFF; DNA: TGTGCCATCAGTGAGTCGTTAGACGGGGGGAGGGACACTGAAGCTTTCTTT
D: NA; size: NA; length: 13; J: TRBJ1-1; V: TRBV7-3; CDR3: CASSLHVNTEAFF; DNA: TGTGCCAGCAGCTTACACGTTAACACTGAAGCTTTCTTT
D: TRBD2; size: NA; length: 14; J: TRBJ2-3; V: TRBV4-2; CDR3: CASSLAGGPDTQYF; DNA: TGTGCCAGCAGTCTAGCGGGAGGGCCAGATACGCAGTATTTT
D: NA; size: NA; length: 12; J: TRBJ2-5; V: TRBV2; CDR3: CASSEGFLTQYF; DNA: TGTGCCAGCAGTGAAGGGTTTTTGACCCAGTACTTC
D: NA; size: NA; length: 16; J: TRBJ1-2; V: TRBV9; CDR3: CASSVGWGQGTYGYTF; DNA: TGTGCCAGCAGCGTAGGGTGGGGCCAGGGGACTTATGGCTACACCTTC
D: TRBD1; size: NA; length: 15; J: TRBJ2-7; V: TRBV19; CDR3: CASSKSPGQTYEQYF; DNA: TGTGCCAGTAGTAAATCTCCGGGACAGACCTACGAGCAGTACTTC
D: NA; size: NA; length: 13; J: TRBJ2-7; V: TRBV5-1; CDR3: CASSSGQTYEQYF; DNA: TGCGCCAGCAGCTCCGGGCAAACCTACGAGCAGTACTTC
D: TRBD1; size: NA; length: 13; J: TRBJ1-4; V: TRBV10-1; CDR3: CASSQGESEKLFF; DNA: TGCGCCAGCAGCCAGGGGGAGAGTGAAAAACTGTTTTTT
D: NA; size: NA; length: 15; J: TRBJ1-4; V: TRBV6-6; CDR3: CASSYGPATNEKLFF; DNA: TGTGCCAGCAGTTACGGTCCAGCAACTAATGAAAAACTGTTTTTT
D: NA; size: NA; length: 15; J: TRBJ1-2; V: TRBV6-5; CDR3: CASSYNFLGNYGYTF; DNA: TGTGCCAGCAGTTACAATTTTCTGGGCAACTATGGCTACACCTTC
D: NA; size: NA; length: 11; J: TRBJ2-3; V: TRBV6-2/TRBV6-3; CDR3: CASSYGDTQYF; DNA: TGTGCCAGCAGTTACGGTGATACGCAGTATTTT
D: NA; size: NA; length: 14; J: TRBJ1-4; V: TRBV7-3; CDR3: CASSLTGPNEKLFF; DNA: TGTGCCAGCAGCTTAACAGGACCTAATGAAAAACTGTTTTTT
D: NA; size: NA; length: 12; J: TRBJ2-1; V: TRBV12-3/TRBV12-4; CDR3: CASSLYSNEQFF; DNA: TGTGCCAGCAGTTTATATTCCAATGAGCAGTTCTTC
D: NA; size: few; length: 15; J: TRBJ2-3; V: TRBV12-5; CDR3: CASGLGQIGTDTQYF; DNA: TGTGCTAGTGGTTTGGGCCAGATTGGAACAGATACGCAGTATTTT
D: TRBD1; size: NA; length: 15; J: TRBJ1-1; V: TRBV19; CDR3: CASSIGGQGDTEAFF; DNA: TGTGCCAGTAGTATAGGGGGACAGGGGGACACTGAAGCTTTCTTT
D: NA; size: NA; length: 10; J: TRBJ2-7; V: TRBV2; CDR3: CASRVYEQYF; DNA: TGTGCCAGCCGGGTTTACGAGCAGTACTTC
D: TRBD1; size: NA; length: 14; J: TRBJ2-5; V: TRBV4-1; CDR3: CASSQDGQGETQYF; DNA: TGCGCCAGCAGCCAAGACGGACAGGGAGAGACCCAGTACTTC